Here is one T cell receptor beta chain with its context. Its specificity is unknown. This CDR3 comprises 15 residues. Trimming cost V 4 bases and J 5 bases; bases outside gene matches: 5. The germline V gene has CDR1 SGHRS and CDR2 YFSETQ. The data stem from a study of OX40 agonist ivuxolimab in advanced cancers. Overall study: Treatment of patients was with ivuxolimab, an agonistic anti-OX40 (CD134) antibody. General observations from the study: Partial responders treated at 0.1-3.0 mg/kg exhibited clonal expansion among the lowest measured. CD8+ T cells averaged more expanded clones than CD4+.

Using immunoSEQ multiplex PCR, the repertoire was profiled, and TCRdb retains in-frame clones only, with some absent. Counted here are about 82,000 clones, about nine tenths occurring once; the ten biggest clones make up 7% to 8.5%. The sequences come from CD4+ or CD8+ T cells sorted from blood, collected in a trial of the OX40 agonist ivuxolimab. V is TRBV5-1 and J is TRBJ2-1; 11 nucleotides line up with TRBD2. This sequence originates from an adult with an advanced solid tumor such as melanoma, head and neck, liver or kidney cancer. CDR3 in DNA: TGCGCCAGCAGCACCGGGACTAGCGGTAACAATGAGCAGTTCTTC. Residues: CASSTGTSGNNEQFF.